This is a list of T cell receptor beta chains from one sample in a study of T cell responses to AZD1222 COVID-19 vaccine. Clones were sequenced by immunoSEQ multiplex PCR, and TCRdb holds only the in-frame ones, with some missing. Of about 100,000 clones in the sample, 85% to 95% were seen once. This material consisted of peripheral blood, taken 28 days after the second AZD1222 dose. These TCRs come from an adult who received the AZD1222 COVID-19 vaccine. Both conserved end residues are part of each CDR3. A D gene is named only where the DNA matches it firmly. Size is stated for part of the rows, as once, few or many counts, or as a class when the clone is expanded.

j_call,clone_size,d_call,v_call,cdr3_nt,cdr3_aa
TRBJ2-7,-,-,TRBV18,TGTGCCAGCTCAGCCGGGACACTTAACTTACCCTACGAGCAGTACTTC,CASSAGTLNLPYEQYF
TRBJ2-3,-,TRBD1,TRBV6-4,TGTGCCAGCAGTGACGGGACAGGGGGCACAGATACGCAGTATTTT,CASSDGTGGTDTQYF
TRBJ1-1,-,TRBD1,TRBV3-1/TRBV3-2,TGTGCCAGCAGCTCACACAGGGGCCCGAACACTGAAGCTTTCTTT,CASSSHRGPNTEAFF
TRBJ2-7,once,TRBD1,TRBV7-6,TGTGCCAGCAGACCGGGACAGGGGCACGAGCAGTACTTC,CASRPGQGHEQYF
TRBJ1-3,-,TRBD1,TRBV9,TGTGCCAGCAGCGCCACAGGGGGCACGGACACCATATATTTT,CASSATGGTDTIYF
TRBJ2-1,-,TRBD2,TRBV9,TGTGCCAGCAGCGGAGGACTAGCGGGAGTTGCTGAGCAGTTCTTC,CASSGGLAGVAEQFF
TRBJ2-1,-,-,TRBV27,TGTGCCAGCAGTTGGAGGGATTCCTACAATGAGCAGTTCTTC,CASSWRDSYNEQFF
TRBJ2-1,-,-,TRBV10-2,TGCGCCAGTGAGGGACACCTGTGGAATGAGCAGTTCTTC,CASEGHLWNEQFF
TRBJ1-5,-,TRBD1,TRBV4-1,TGCGCCAGCAGCCAAGATGGTCAGGGGGAAAGGGGCAATCAGCCCCAGCATTTT,CASSQDGQGERGNQPQHF
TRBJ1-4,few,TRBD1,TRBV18,TGTGCCAGCTCACTGGGACAGGGGGAAATGGAAAAACTGTTTTTT,CASSLGQGEMEKLFF
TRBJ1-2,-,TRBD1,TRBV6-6,TGTGCCAGCAGTCTTACAGGGGCGGGCTATGGCTACACCTTC,CASSLTGAGYGYTF
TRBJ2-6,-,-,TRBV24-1,TGTGCCACCTCCGGACATTCCCCAGATGGGGCCAACGTCCTGACTTTC,CATSGHSPDGANVLTF
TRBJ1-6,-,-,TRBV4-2,TGTGCCAGCAGCCAAGCCCCGTCTCGGGGGAGGTCACCCCTCCACTTT,CASSQAPSRGRSPLHF
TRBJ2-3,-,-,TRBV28,TGTGCCAGCAGTCCCTCTCGACATTCAGATACGCAGTATTTT,CASSPSRHSDTQYF
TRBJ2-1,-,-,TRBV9,TGTGCCAGCAGCACTTCTAACAATGAGCAGTTCTTC,CASSTSNNEQFF
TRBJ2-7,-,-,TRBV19,TGTGCCAGTAGTATGCGACTCTCTTCCTACGAGCAGTACTTC,CASSMRLSSYEQYF
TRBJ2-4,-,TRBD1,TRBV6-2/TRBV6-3,TGTGCCAGCAGCCTAACCGGGACAGGGGACGGAGCCAAAAACATTCAGTACTTC,CASSLTGTGDGAKNIQYF
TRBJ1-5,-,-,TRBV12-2,TGTGCAAGTCGCTTCCGGACAGGGGGTAGCAATCAGCCCCAGCATTTT,CASRFRTGGSNQPQHF
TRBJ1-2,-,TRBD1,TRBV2,TGTGCCAGCATCCGACAGGGTTTAGGCGGCTACACCTTC,CASIRQGLGGYTF
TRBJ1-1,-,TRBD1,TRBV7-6,TGTGCCAGCAGCTTGAGACAGGGAGCGCACCCTGAAGCTTTCTTT,CASSLRQGAHPEAFF
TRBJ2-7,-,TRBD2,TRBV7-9,TGTGCCAGCAGCCCAACGCGGGCTAGCGGGGCCTACGAGCAGTACTTC,CASSPTRASGAYEQYF
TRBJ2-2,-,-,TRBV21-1,TGTGCCAGCAGCAAAGAATATAGCGGGAACACCGGGGAGCTGTTTTTT,CASSKEYSGNTGELFF
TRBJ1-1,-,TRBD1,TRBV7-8,TGTGCCAGCAGCTTCGGACAGGGGAACACTGAAGCTTTCTTT,CASSFGQGNTEAFF
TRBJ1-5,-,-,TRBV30,TGTGCCTGGAGTGACCGGGGCAATCAGCCCCAGCATTTT,CAWSDRGNQPQHF
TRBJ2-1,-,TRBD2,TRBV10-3,TGTGCCATCAGTAGCCGGACTAGCGCGAATGAGCAGTTCTTC,CAISSRTSANEQFF
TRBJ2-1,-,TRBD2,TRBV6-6,TGTGCCAGCAGTCGACCATTTACTAGCGGGGTGGGTAATGAGCAGTTCTTC,CASSRPFTSGVGNEQFF
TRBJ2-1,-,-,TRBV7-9,TGTGCCAGCAGCTTAGGAAGGGACAGCGGGATGGGTGAGCAGTTCTTC,CASSLGRDSGMGEQFF
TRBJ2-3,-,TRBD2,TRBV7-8,TGTGCCAGCAGCTTCGGCGGGAGCGCAGATACGCAGTATTTT,CASSFGGSADTQYF
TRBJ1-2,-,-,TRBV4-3,TGCGCCAGCAGCCAAGATTATCCCCAGGGCAGGGCGGATGGCTACACCTTC,CASSQDYPQGRADGYTF
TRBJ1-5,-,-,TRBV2,TGTGCCAGCAGTGTGACAGAAGTTTATCAGCCCCAGCATTTT,CASSVTEVYQPQHF
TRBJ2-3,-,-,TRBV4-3,TGCGCCAGCAGCCAAGTCCGGGCAGATACGCAGTATTTT,CASSQVRADTQYF
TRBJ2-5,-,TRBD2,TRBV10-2,TGCGCCAGCAGTAGCGGGGTGGAGACCCAGTACTTC,CASSSGVETQYF
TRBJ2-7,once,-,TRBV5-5,TGTGCCAGCAGCTTGATCGGGACCTACGAGCAGTACTTC,CASSLIGTYEQYF
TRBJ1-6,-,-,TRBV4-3,TGCGCCAGCAGCCAAGGGACAGAGGCGGTCTCACCCCTCCACTTT,CASSQGTEAVSPLHF
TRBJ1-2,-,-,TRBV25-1,TGTGCCAGCAGTACTGGAGCCGTCAGGGACTATGGCTACACCTTC,CASSTGAVRDYGYTF
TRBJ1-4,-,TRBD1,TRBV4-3,TGCGCCAGCAGCCAGGGACAGGGACAAGAAAAACTGTTTTTT,CASSQGQGQEKLFF
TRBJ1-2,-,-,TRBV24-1,TGTGCCACCAGTGATTTGACGGAAGGAGGGGTCTATGGCTACACCTTC,CATSDLTEGGVYGYTF
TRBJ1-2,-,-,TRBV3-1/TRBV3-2,TGTGCCAGCAGCCAAGCCGGGCTTGGCGGCTACACCTTC,CASSQAGLGGYTF
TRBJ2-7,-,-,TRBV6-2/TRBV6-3,TGTGCCAGCAGTTTACTCCACTACCCCTCCTACGAGCAGTACTTC,CASSLLHYPSYEQYF
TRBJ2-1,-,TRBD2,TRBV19,TGTGCCAGTAGTATAGATCTTTTAGCGGGAGATTGGAATGAGCAGTTCTTC,CASSIDLLAGDWNEQFF
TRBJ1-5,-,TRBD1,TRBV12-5,TGTGCTAGTGGTTCACATCCCGGGACAGGGGAGTATAGCAATCAGCCCCAGCATTTT,CASGSHPGTGEYSNQPQHF
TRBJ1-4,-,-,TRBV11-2,TGTGCCAGCAGCCCCTGGCAGACTAATGAAAAACTGTTTTTT,CASSPWQTNEKLFF
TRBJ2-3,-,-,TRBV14,TGTGCCAGCAGCCGCGAGGCCGGAGAAAGCACAGATACGCAGTATTTT,CASSREAGESTDTQYF
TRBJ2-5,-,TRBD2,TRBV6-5,TGTGCCAGCAGGGTGACTAGCGGAGGAGAGACCCAGTACTTC,CASRVTSGGETQYF
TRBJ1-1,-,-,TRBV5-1,TGCGCCAGCAGCTCCATCCGGGACTCTGAAGCTTTCTTT,CASSSIRDSEAFF